What follows describes a single T cell receptor (beta chain). Its target is not known. This record belongs to a study of OX40 agonist ivuxolimab in advanced cancers. On the study more broadly: In this cohort, patients received ivuxolimab, an agonistic anti-OX40 (CD134) antibody. Having had anti-PD-1, anti-PD-L1 or anti-CTLA-4 therapy before was allowed, and around 44% had some. Study conclusions and caveats: At doses 0.1 to 3.0 mg/kg, CD4+ and CD8+ clones expanded. The investigators did not determine what antigen specificity the expanded peripheral T cells had.

This CDR3 is built from 16 residues. Germline CDR1 reads LNHDA; CDR2 reads SQIVND (reference sequence). The V segment lost 3 bases and the J segment 4 bases; nucleotides outside the gene matches: 12. TCRdb's copy holds only in-frame clones and misses some; the assay was immunoSEQ multiplex PCR. Here the sample spans roughly 58,000 clones, under 85% being singletons. The clonotype comes from an adult with an advanced solid tumor such as melanoma, head and neck, liver or kidney cancer. The sequencing used CD4+ or CD8+ T cells sorted from blood, collected in a trial of the OX40 agonist ivuxolimab. This rearrangement joins TRBV19 to TRBJ2-7; the match to TRBD1 covers 7 bases. The CDR3 here is CASSIGHRGFFYEQYF. The CDR3 DNA follows: TGTGCCAGTAGTATCGGGCACAGGGGCTTTTTTTACGAGCAGTACTTC. Supplemented by reference TRBV19 and TRBJ2-7, the full variable domain reads DGGITQSPKYLFRKEGQNVTLSCEQNLNHDAMYWYRQDPGQGLRLIYYSQIVNDFQKGDIAEGYSVSREKKESFPLTVTSAQKNPTAFYLCASSIGHRGFFYEQYFGPGTRLTVT.